This TCR beta chain was profiled in a study of cytomegalovirus exposure and HLA in healthy donors. Study-wide context: In an earlier analysis, 117 million unique TCR beta sequences were found from some 200 million T cells. Findings and limits, study-wide: Previous analysis showed most TCR beta V segments were productive about 90% or about 30% of the time. When presence/absence was analysed, sequencing depth was taken to be roughly uniform across donors. According to the study, around 180 TCR beta chains were cytomegalovirus-associated.

About this clone: No antigen is known for it.

13 Jbeta primers and 60 Vbeta primers were used for the PCR. This table comes from immunoSEQ multiplex PCR, and its TCRdb copy is limited to in-frame clones, with some not included. Among 90,000 to 110,000 clones listed, 83% were seen once. The sequenced sample consisted of PBMCs. This TCR derives from a man in his late teens or twenties in good health and CMV-seronegative.

The CDR3 here is CASSLAPTSGNEQFF. The CDR3 DNA sequence: TGTGCCAGCAGTTTAGCCCCGACTAGCGGGAATGAGCAGTTCTTC. The chain recombines TRBV27 with TRBJ2-1, with 10 bases matching TRBD2. The V and J ends lost 2 bases and 7 bases, in that order; junction bases with no gene match: 5. Germline loops: CDR1 MNHEY, CDR2 SMNVEV (reference sequence). This CDR3 is 15 amino acids long.